The T cell receptor beta chain under discussion was sequenced for a study of T-cell reconstitution after alpha-beta-depleted transplantation in children. Study findings and constraints: At day 60, the high TCRbeta diversity found in some patients originated from recipient T cells and thymic progenitors that had survived.

Germline trimming cut 6 bases from V and 6 bases from J; bases unmatched to any gene: 8. Germline lookup yields CDR1 PRHDT and CDR2 FYEKMQ (reference sequence). CDR3 length: 13 amino acids. It was with unique molecular identifiers that the TCRbeta library was prepared. TCRdb independently ran MiXCR on the PCR reads; one entry per CDR3 protein. The data show hundreds of thousands of distinct CDR3 sequences, with around 15% seen just once and 25% to 35% held by the top ten. At least ten counts were recorded for this clonotype. No antigen is known for it. The sample consisted of PBMCs, mostly from graft donor cells, taken 360 days after TCRalphabeta/CD19-depleted stem cell transplant. This sequence joins TRBV13 and TRBJ2-7, with TRBD2 matching over 7 bases. The source of this sequence is a boy under two years old who had a stem cell transplant for Wiskott-Aldrich syndrome, so the T cells may come from the graft donor. CDR3 nucleotides: TGTGCCAGCAGTTATGGGGGGGAGGTCGAGCAGTACTTC. Residues: CASSYGGEVEQYF.